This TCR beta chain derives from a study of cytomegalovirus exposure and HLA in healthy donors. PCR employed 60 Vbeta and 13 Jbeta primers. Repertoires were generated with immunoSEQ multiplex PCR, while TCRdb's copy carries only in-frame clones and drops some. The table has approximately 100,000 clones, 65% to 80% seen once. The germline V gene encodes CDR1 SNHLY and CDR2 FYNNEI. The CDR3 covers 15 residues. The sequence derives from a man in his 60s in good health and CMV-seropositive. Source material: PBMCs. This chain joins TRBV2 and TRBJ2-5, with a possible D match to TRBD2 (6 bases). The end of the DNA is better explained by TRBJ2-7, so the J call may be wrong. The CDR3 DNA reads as TGTGCCAGCAGTGCACGCGGGACCCAGTCCTACGAGCAGTACTTC. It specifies CASSARGTQSYEQYF.